This T cell receptor beta chain was found in a study of T cell responses to AZD1222 COVID-19 vaccine. Generated by immunoSEQ multiplex PCR, the TCRdb table keeps only in-frame clones and is missing some. The sample holds over 110,000 clones, under 90% seen once. CDR1 is MNHNS and CDR2 is SASEGT in the germline V gene. V dropped 3 bases and J dropped 10 bases, with 13 bases sitting between them. The CDR3 consists of 13 residues. Doses given second, at about 4 or about 12 weeks, were pooled. This clone has only a few counts. The chain combines TRBV6-1 with TRBJ1-5, with D unresolved. The sample consisted of peripheral blood, taken 28 days after the second AZD1222 dose. The clonotype comes from an adult who received the AZD1222 COVID-19 vaccine. CDR3 DNA sequence: TGTGCCAGCAGTGACGGGGTCGGTGGTCCCCAGCATTTT. Translating it yields CASSDGVGGPQHF.